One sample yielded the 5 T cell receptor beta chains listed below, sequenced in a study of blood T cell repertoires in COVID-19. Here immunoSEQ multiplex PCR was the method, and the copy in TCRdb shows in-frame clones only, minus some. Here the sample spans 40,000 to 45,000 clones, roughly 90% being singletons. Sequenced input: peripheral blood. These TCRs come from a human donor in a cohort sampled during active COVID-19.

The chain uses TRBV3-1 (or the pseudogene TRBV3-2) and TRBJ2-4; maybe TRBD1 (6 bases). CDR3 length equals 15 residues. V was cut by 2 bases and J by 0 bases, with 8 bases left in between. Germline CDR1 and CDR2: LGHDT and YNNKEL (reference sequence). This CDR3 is CASSQLQGAKNIQYF. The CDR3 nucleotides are TGTGCCAGCAGCCAATTACAGGGAGCCAAAAACATTCAGTACTTC.

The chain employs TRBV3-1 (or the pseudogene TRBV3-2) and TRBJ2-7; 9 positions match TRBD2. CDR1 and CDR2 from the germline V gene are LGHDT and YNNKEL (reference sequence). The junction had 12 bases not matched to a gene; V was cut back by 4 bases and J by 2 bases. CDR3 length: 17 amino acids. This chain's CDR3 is CASSPGTSWRLAYEQYF. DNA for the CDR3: TGTGCCAGCAGCCCCGGGACTAGCTGGAGGTTGGCCTACGAGCAGTACTTC.

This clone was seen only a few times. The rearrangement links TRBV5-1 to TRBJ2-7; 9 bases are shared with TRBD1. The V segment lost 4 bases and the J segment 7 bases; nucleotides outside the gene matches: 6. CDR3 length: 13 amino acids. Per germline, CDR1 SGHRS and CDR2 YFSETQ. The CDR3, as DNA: TGCGCCAGCAGCCTAGGGACAGGGAAGGAGCAGTACTTC. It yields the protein CASSLGTGKEQYF.

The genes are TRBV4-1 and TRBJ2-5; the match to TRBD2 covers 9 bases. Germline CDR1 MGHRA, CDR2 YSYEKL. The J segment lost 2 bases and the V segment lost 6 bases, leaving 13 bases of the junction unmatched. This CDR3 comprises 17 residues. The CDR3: CASSQPTSGRRQETQYF. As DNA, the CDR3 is TGCGCCAGCAGTCAACCTACGAGCGGGAGGCGGCAAGAGACCCAGTACTTC.

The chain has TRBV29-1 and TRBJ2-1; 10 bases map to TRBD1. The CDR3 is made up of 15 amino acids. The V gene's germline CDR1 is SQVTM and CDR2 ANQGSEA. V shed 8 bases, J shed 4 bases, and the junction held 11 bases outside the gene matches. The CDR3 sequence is CSTTGGGTPYNEQFF. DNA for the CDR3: TGCAGCACGACAGGGGGCGGGACTCCATACAATGAGCAGTTCTTC.